The 5 T cell receptor beta chains below were found in one sample sequenced in a study of CD8 T cells in ankylosing spondylitis. TCRdb independently ran MiXCR on the 5' RACE reads; one entry per CDR3 protein. The top ten clones hold 25% to 30% of a sample with roughly 180,000 distinct CDR3 sequences, around 10% of them seen once. Sequencing was performed on blood, either unsorted or a sorted T cell fraction (not recorded which). All receptors derive from a male donor with ankylosing spondylitis or in good health (not recorded which).

This clonotype was seen repeatedly, ten times or more. The chain is built from TRBV27 and TRBJ1-6; D remains unclear. The CDR3 contains 17 residues. V was cut by 6 bases and J by 0 bases, with 15 bases left in between. Germline loops: CDR1 MNHEY, CDR2 SMNVEV (reference sequence). CDR3 in amino acids: CASRTQEWDSYNSPLHF. In DNA, the CDR3 is TGTGCCAGCAGGACCCAGGAGTGGGACTCCTATAATTCACCCCTCCACTTT.

The gene calls are TRBV18 and TRBJ2-5; D ambiguous. CDR3 length equals 17 residues. Germline CDR1 reads KGHSH; CDR2 reads LQKENI. V lost 2 bases and J lost 0, with 16 bases in between. CDR3 loop: CASSPDGRQPYQETQYF. DNA for the CDR3: TGTGCCAGCTCACCAGATGGCAGGCAACCTTACCAAGAGACCCAGTACTTC.

This clonotype was seen at least ten times. V and J are TRBV20-1 and TRBJ2-1, with TRBD2 as a possible D gene (5 bases). With 4 bases removed from V and 7 bases from J, the gap between germline ends came to 14 bases. The length of the CDR3 is 13 residues. Germline CDR1 DFQATT, CDR2 SNEGSKA (reference sequence). The CDR3 nucleotides read TGCAGTGCTATAAGCCCTCCGGGGAATGAGCAGTTCTTC. Translating it yields CSAISPPGNEQFF.

This clonotype was counted ten times or more. The CDR3: CASSLGTPLQTSARPNEQFF. The CDR3 nucleotides read TGTGCCAGCAGCTTAGGGACCCCACTACAGACTAGCGCCAGGCCCAATGAGCAGTTCTTC. The V and J genes are TRBV7-6 and TRBJ2-1, with 8 bases that match TRBD2. The V segment lost 1 base and the J segment 6 bases; nucleotides outside the gene matches: 20. CDR3 length: 20 amino acids. From germline, CDR1 is SGHVS and CDR2 FNYEAQ.

This clonotype was detected ten times or more. As DNA, the CDR3 is TGTGCCAGCAGTTTCGGGGGGGTTCATCAGCCCCAGCATTTT. This sequence encodes CASSFGGVHQPQHF. This chain links TRBV12-3 or TRBV12-4 with TRBJ1-5; possibly TRBD1 for D (5 bases). The CDR3 is 14 amino acids. V gave up 3 bases and J gave up 5 bases, with 11 bases separating them.